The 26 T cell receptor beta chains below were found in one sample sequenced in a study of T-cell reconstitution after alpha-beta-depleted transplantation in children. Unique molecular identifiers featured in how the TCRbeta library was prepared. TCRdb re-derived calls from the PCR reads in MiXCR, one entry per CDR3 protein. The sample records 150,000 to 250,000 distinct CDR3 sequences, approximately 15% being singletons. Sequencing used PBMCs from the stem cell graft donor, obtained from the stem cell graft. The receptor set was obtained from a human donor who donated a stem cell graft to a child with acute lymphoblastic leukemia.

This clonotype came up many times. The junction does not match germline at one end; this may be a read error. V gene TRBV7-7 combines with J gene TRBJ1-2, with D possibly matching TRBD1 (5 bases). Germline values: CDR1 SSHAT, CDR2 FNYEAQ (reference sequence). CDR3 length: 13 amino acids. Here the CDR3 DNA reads TGTGCTAGCAGCCCGACAGCCAACTATGGCTACACCTTC. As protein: CASSPTANYGYTF.

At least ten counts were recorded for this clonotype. The CDR3: CASSYPKAGVGDTQYF. The CDR3, as DNA: TGTGCCAGCAGTTACCCAAAAGCGGGAGTAGGTGATACGCAGTATTTT. This chain uses TRBV6-5 with TRBJ2-3; TRBD2 matches at 8 bases. The CDR3 length is 16 residues. From germline, CDR1 is MNHEY and CDR2 SVGAGI. The trim removed 2 bases at V and 6 bases at J, leaving 10 bases unmatched.

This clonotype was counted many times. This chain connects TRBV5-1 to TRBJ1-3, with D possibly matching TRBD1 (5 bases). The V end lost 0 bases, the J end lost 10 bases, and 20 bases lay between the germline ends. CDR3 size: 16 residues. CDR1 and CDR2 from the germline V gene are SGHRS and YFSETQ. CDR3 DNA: TGCGCCAGCAGCTTGGAGGGGCAGCTCGGTGAGATGACCATATATTTT. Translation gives CASSLEGQLGEMTIYF.

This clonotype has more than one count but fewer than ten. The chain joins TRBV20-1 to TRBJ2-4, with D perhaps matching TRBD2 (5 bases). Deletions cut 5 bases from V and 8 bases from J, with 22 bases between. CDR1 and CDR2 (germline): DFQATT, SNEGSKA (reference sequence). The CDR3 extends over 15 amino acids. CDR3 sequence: CSAQSPASLEDIQYF. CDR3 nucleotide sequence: TGCAGTGCTCAAAGTCCGGCTAGCTTAGAGGACATTCAGTACTTC.

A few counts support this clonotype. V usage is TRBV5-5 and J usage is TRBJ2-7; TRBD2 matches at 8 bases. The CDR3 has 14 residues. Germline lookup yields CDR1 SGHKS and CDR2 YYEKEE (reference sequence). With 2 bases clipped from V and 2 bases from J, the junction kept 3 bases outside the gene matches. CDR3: CASSLLAVPYEQYF. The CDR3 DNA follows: TGTGCCAGCAGCTTACTAGCGGTTCCCTACGAGCAGTACTTC.

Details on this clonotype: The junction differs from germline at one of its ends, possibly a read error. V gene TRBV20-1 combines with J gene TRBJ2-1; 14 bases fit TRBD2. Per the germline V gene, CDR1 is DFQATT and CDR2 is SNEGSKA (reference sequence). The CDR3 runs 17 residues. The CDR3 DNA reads TGCTGTGCTATCCCCGGGACTAGCGGGGGAATTTACAATGAGCAGTTCTTC. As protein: CCAIPGTSGGIYNEQFF.

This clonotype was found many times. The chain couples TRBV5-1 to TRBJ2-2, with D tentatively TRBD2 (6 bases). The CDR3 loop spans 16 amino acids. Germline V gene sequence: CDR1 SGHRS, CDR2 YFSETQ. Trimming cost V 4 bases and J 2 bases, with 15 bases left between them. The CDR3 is CASSHLGLLNTGELFF. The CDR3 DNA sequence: TGCGCCAGCAGCCACCTGGGACTCCTCAACACCGGGGAGCTGTTTTTT.

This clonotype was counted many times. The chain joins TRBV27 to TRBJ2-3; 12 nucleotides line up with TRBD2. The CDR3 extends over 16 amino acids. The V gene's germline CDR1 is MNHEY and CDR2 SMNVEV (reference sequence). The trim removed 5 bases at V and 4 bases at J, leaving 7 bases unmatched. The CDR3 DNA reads TGTGCCAGCAGTCCTCGGACTAGCGGGACCCCAGATACGCAGTATTTT. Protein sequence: CASSPRTSGTPDTQYF.

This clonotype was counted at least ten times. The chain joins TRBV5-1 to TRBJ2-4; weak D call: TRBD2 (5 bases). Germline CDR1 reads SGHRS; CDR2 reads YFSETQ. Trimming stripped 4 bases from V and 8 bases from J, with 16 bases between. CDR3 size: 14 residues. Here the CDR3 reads CASSTSASGDIQYF. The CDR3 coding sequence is TGCGCCAGCAGCACCTCGGCCAGCGGTGACATTCAGTACTTC.

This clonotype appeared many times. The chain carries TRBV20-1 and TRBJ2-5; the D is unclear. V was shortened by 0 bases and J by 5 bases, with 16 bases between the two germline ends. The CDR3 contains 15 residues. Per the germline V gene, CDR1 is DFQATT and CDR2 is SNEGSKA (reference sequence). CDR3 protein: CSAREGETPVETQYF. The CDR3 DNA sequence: TGCAGTGCTAGAGAGGGCGAGACTCCGGTCGAGACCCAGTACTTC.

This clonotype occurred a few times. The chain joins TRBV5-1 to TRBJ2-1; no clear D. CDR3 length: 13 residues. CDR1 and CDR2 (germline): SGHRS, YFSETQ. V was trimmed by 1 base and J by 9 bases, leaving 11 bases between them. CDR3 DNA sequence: TGCGCCAGCAGCTTGATGAGTCAGCGTGAGCAGTTCTTC. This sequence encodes CASSLMSQREQFF.

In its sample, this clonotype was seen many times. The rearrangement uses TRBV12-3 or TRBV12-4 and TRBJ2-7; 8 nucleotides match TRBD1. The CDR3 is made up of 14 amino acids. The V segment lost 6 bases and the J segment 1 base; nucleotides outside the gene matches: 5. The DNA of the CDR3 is TGTGCCAGCAGCTTCGGGACAGGTTCCTACGAGCAGTACTTC. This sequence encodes CASSFGTGSYEQYF.

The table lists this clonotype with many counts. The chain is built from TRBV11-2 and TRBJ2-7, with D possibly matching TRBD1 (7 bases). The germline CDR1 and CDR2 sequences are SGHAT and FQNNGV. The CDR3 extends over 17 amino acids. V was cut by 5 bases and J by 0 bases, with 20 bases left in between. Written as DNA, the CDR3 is TGTGCCAGCAGCCCCATTCGGCGGGACAGTAGCTCCTACGAGCAGTACTTC. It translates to CASSPIRRDSSSYEQYF.

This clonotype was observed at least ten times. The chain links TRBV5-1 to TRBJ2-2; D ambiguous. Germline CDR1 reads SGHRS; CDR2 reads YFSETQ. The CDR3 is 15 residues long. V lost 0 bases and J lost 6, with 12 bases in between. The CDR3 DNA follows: TGCGCCAGCAGCTTGGCGGTGCCGATGTCCGGGGAGCTGTTTTTT. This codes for CASSLAVPMSGELFF. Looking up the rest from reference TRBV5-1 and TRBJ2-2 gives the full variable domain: KAGVTQTPRYLIKTRGQQVTLSCSPISGHRSVSWYQQTPGQGLQFLFEYFSETQRNKGNFPGRFSGRQFSNSRSEMNVSTLELGDSALYLCASSLAVPMSGELFFGEGSRLTVL.

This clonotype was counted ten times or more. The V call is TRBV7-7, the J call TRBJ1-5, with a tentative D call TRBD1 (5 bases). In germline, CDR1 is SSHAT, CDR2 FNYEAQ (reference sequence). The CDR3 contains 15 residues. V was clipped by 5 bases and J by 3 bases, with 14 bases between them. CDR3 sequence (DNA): TGTGCCAGCAGCCCCCGGGACCGACCCAATCAGCCCCAGCATTTT. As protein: CASSPRDRPNQPQHF.

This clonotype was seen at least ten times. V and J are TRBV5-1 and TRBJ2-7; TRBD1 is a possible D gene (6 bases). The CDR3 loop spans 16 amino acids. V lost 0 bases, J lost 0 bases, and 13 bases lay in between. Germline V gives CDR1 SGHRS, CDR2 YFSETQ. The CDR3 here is CASSLAGVTGSYEQYF. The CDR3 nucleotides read TGCGCCAGCAGCTTGGCCGGAGTGACAGGCTCCTACGAGCAGTACTTC.

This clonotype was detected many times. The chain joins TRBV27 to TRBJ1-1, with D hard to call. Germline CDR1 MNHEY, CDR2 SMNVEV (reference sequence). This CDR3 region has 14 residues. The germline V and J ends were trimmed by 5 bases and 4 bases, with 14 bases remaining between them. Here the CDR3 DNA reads TGTGCCAGCAGTCGGGTCCCCGGAAGCACTGAAGCTTTCTTT. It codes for CASSRVPGSTEAFF.

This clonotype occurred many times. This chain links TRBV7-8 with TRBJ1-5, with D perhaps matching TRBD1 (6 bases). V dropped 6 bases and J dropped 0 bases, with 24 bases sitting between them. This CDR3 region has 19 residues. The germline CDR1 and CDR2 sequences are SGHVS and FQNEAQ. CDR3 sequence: CASSPDRVWRDISNQPQHF. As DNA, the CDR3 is TGTGCCAGCAGTCCAGACCGCGTCTGGAGGGACATTAGCAATCAGCCCCAGCATTTT.

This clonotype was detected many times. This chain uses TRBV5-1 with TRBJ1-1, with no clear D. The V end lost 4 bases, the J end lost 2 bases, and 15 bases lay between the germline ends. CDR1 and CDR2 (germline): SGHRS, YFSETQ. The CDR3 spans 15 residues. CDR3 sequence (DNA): TGCGCCAGCAGCCCTACTACGACCTATAACACTGAAGCTTTCTTT. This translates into CASSPTTTYNTEAFF. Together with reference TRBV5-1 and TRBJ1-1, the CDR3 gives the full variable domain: KAGVTQTPRYLIKTRGQQVTLSCSPISGHRSVSWYQQTPGQGLQFLFEYFSETQRNKGNFPGRFSGRQFSNSRSEMNVSTLELGDSALYLCASSPTTTYNTEAFFGQGTRLTVV.

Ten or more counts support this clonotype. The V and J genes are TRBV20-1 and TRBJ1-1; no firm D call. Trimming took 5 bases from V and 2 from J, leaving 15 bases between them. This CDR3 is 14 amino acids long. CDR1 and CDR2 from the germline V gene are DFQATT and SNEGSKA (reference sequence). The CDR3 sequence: CSAQKSRINTEAFF. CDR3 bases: TGCAGTGCTCAAAAATCCCGGATAAACACTGAAGCTTTCTTT.

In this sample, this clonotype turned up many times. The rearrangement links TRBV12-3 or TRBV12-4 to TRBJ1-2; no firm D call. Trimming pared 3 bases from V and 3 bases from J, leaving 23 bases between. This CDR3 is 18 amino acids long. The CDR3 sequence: CASSFPGSVAMRDYGYTF. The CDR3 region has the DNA TGTGCCAGCAGTTTCCCGGGCTCCGTGGCTATGCGTGACTATGGCTACACCTTC.

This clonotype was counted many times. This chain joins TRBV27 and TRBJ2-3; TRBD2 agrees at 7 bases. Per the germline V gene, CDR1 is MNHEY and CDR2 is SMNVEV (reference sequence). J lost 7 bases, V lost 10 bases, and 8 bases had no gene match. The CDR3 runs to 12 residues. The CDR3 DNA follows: TGTGCCAACTCCGGGACTACACATACGCAGTATTTT. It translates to CANSGTTHTQYF.

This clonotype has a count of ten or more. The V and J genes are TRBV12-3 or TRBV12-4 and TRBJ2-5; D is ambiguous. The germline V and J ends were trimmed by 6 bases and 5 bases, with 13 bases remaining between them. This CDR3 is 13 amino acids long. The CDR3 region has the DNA TGTGCCAGCAGCCCCGGTTCCGCGGAGACCCAGTACTTC. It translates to CASSPGSAETQYF.

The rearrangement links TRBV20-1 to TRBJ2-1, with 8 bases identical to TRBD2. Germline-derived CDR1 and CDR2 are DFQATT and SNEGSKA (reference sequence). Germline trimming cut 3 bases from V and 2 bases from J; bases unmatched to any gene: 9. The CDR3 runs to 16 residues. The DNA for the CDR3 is TGCAGTGCTAGCGGGACTATCGGGAGGGCCTACAATGAGCAGTTCTTC. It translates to CSASGTIGRAYNEQFF.

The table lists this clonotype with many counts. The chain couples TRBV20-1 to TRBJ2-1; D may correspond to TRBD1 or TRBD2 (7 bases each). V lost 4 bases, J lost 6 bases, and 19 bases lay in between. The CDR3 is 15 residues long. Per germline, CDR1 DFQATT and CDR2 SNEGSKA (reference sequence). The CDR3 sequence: CSATGRQGGRNEQFF. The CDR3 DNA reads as TGCAGTGCTACAGGTCGACAGGGAGGGCGCAATGAGCAGTTCTTC.

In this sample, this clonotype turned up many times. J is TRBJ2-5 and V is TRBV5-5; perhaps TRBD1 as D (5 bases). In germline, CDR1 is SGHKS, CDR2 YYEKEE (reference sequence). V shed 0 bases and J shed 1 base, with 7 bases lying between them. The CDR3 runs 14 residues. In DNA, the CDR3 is TGTGCCAGCAGCTTGGACAGGAGCCAAGAGACCCAGTACTTC. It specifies CASSLDRSQETQYF.